The entry below gives a single TCR beta chain sequence along with its context. Its antigen is unknown. These data are taken from a study of Tregs in tolerant kidney transplant recipients. Thawed PBMCs were FACS-sorted into unstimulated CD4+CD25+CD127- regulatory T cells, CD4+CD25- non-regulatory cells, CD4 and CD8 cells. Study observations and caveats: The small number of patients limits these findings pending further validation.

Trimming cost V 6 bases and J 4 bases, with 12 bases left between them. Germline CDR1 and CDR2: SQVTM and ANQGSEA. The CDR3 has 12 residues. Sequencing used immunoSEQ multiplex PCR; TCRdb keeps in-frame clones, though not all of them. The table lists around 66,000 clones, 80% to 90% of them singletons. This sequence originates from a human donor who received a combined kidney and bone marrow transplant. The chain has TRBV29-1 and TRBJ1-1; unclear D gene. The material was Tregs from blood, obtained before the transplant. CDR3 sequence: CSVQGVGTEAFF. The CDR3 DNA follows: TGCAGCGTCCAAGGTGTGGGCACTGAAGCTTTCTTT.